These T cell receptor beta chains were read from a single sample in a study of shared clonotypes between healthy human individuals. Produced via immunoSEQ multiplex PCR; TCRdb's table is partial and in-frame only. The sample lists 450,000 to 550,000 clones, 70% to 80% seen once, with approximately 12% in the top ten. The sample consisted of PBMCs. These receptors all stem from a middle-aged woman in good health. Some clones in this sample may be carry-over from other donors' samples. CDR3s include the opening cysteine and the closing phenylalanine or tryptophan. Fields, in order: J gene, V gene, clone size, D gene, CDR3 DNA, CDR3 protein. The D gene is left open where the match is weak. Clone size is stated in some rows and not others, as once, few, many or a class when expanded.

J: TRBJ2-3; V: TRBV7-9; size: .; D: TRBD2; DNA: TGTGCCAGCAGCTTAACTAGCGGGAGTTTTGCAGATACGCAGTATTTT; CDR3: CASSLTSGSFADTQYF
J: TRBJ2-6; V: TRBV28; size: few; D: .; DNA: TGTGCCAGCAGTCTACAGGGTCCCAACGTCCTGACTTTC; CDR3: CASSLQGPNVLTF
J: TRBJ2-7; V: TRBV15; size: .; D: .; DNA: TGTGCCACCAGCACGGGGGAGGTTCCCTACGAGCAGTACTTC; CDR3: CATSTGEVPYEQYF
J: TRBJ1-1; V: TRBV6-6; size: .; D: .; DNA: TGTGCCAGCAGTTACTCAGGGTTTGACACTGAAGCTTTCTTT; CDR3: CASSYSGFDTEAFF
J: TRBJ1-3; V: TRBV5-4; size: few; D: TRBD1; DNA: TGTGCCAGCAGCCCCAATCTTCCCGGACAGGGTGAGAACACCATATATTTT; CDR3: CASSPNLPGQGENTIYF
J: TRBJ2-7; V: TRBV28; size: .; D: .; DNA: TGTGCCAGCATTTCGGATCAGGGGGGGTCCTACGAGCAGTACTTC; CDR3: CASISDQGGSYEQYF
J: TRBJ2-5; V: TRBV5-1; size: .; D: .; DNA: TGCGCCAGCAGTTTAACAGGGGTCGGGGAGGTAGAGACCCAGTACTTC; CDR3: CASSLTGVGEVETQYF
J: TRBJ1-3; V: TRBV10-3; size: .; D: TRBD1; DNA: TGTGCCATGCACCGGGACAGGGACTCTGGAAACACCATATATTTT; CDR3: CAMHRDRDSGNTIYF
J: TRBJ1-5; V: TRBV28; size: few; D: .; DNA: TGTGCCAGCAGTGGTCTTGTGGGCTTTGAGAGCAATCAGCCCCAGCATTTT; CDR3: CASSGLVGFESNQPQHF
J: TRBJ2-5; V: TRBV29-1; size: .; D: .; DNA: TGCAGCGTTGAAGATTCGGGACTCGGGGAGACCCAGTACTTC; CDR3: CSVEDSGLGETQYF
J: TRBJ1-5; V: TRBV4-3; size: .; D: .; DNA: TGCGCCAGCAGCCAAGATCGGAACCTCCCCTCTCAGCCCCAGCATTTT; CDR3: CASSQDRNLPSQPQHF
J: TRBJ1-1; V: TRBV19; size: .; D: TRBD1; DNA: TGTGCCAGTAGTACGAGGACAGGGACCATGAACACTGAAGCTTTCTTT; CDR3: CASSTRTGTMNTEAFF
J: TRBJ1-5; V: TRBV6-1; size: .; D: .; DNA: TGTGCCAGCACCCGCGGGACGGATAATCAGCCCCAGCATTTT; CDR3: CASTRGTDNQPQHF
J: TRBJ2-7; V: TRBV30; size: .; D: .; DNA: TGTGCCTGGATACGTCCCTACGAGCAGTACTTC; CDR3: CAWIRPYEQYF
J: TRBJ1-5; V: TRBV15; size: .; D: .; DNA: TGTGCCACCAGCAGAGATGGTATAGCTCCCCAGCATTTT; CDR3: CATSRDGIAPQHF